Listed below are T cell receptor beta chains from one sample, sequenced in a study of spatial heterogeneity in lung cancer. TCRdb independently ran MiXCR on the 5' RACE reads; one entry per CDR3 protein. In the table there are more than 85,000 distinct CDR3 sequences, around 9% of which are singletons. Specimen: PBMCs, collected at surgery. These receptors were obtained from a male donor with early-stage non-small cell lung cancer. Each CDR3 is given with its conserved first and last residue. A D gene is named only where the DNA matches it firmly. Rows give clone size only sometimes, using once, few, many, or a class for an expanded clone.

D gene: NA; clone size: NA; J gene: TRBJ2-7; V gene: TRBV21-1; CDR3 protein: CASSKEYRDTYEQYF; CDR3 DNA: TGTGCCAGCAGCAAAGAATACAGGGACACATACGAGCAGTACTTC
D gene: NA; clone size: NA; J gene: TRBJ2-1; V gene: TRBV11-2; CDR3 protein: CASSLDFGTPSTPYNEQFF; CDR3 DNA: TGTGCCAGCAGCTTAGATTTCGGGACTCCTTCCACCCCTTACAATGAGCAGTTCTTC
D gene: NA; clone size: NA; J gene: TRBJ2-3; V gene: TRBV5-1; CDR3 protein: CASSLSGAPTDTQYF; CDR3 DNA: TGCGCCAGCAGCTTGAGTGGAGCCCCCACAGATACGCAGTATTTT
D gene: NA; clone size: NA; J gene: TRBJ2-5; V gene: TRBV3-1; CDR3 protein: CASSPFTGDGETQYF; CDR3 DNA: TGTGCCAGCAGCCCCTTCACGGGGGACGGAGAGACCCAGTACTTC
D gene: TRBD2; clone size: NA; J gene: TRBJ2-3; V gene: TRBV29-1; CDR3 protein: CSVAVLAGLEDTQYF; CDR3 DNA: TGCAGCGTTGCGGTCCTAGCGGGATTAGAAGATACGCAGTATTTT
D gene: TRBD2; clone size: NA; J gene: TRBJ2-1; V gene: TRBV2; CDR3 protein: CASRPGTSGYNEQFF; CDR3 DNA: TGTGCCAGCAGACCGGGGACTAGCGGGTACAATGAGCAGTTCTTC
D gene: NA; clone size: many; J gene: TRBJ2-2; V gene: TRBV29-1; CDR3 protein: CSVDAGNTGELFF; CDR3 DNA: TGCAGCGTTGACGCGGGGAACACCGGGGAGCTGTTTTTT
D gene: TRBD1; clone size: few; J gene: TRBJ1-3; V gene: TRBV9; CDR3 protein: CASSYTGVSGNTIYF; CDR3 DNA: TGTGCCAGCAGCTACACAGGGGTCTCTGGAAACACCATATATTTT
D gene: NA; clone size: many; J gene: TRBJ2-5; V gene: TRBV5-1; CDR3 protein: CASSVTGAGETQYF; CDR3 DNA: TGCGCCAGCAGCGTGACGGGGGCTGGGGAGACCCAGTACTTC
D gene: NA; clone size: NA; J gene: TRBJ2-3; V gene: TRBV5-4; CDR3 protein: CASSLNSPSTDTQYF; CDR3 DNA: TGTGCCAGCAGCTTGAACAGCCCTAGCACAGATACGCAGTATTTT
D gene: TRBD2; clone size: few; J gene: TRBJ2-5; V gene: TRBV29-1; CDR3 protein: CSVDTAGAGAFKGTQYF; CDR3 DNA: TGCAGCGTTGATACAGCGGGAGCAGGGGCTTTTAAAGGGACCCAGTACTTC
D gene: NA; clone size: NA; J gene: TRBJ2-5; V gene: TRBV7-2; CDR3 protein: CASSLSRAQETQYF; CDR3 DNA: TGTGCCAGCAGCTTAAGCAGGGCTCAAGAGACCCAGTACTTC
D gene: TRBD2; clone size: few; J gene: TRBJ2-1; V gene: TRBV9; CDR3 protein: CASSPRTSGRGNEQFF; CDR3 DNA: TGTGCCAGCAGCCCAAGGACTAGCGGGAGGGGAAATGAGCAGTTCTTC
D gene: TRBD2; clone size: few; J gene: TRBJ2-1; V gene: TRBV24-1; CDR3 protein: CATSDSPSGGEQFF; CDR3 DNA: TGTGCCACCAGTGACTCCCCTAGCGGGGGTGAGCAGTTCTTC
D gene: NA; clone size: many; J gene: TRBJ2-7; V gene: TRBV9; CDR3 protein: CASSVGGSNYEQYF; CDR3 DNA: TGTGCCAGCAGCGTAGGAGGGAGCAACTACGAGCAGTACTTC
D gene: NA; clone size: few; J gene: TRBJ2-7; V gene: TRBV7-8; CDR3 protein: CASSPGTPGYEQYF; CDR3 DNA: TGTGCCAGCAGCCCTGGGACACCCGGCTACGAGCAGTACTTC
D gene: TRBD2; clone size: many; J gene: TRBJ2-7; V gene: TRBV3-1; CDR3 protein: CASSPLAGREQYF; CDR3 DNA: TGTGCCAGCAGCCCGCTAGCGGGGAGGGAGCAGTACTTC
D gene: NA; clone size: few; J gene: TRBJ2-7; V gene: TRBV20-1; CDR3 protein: CSARGQSYEQYF; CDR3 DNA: TGCAGTGCTAGGGGGCAGTCCTACGAGCAGTACTTC
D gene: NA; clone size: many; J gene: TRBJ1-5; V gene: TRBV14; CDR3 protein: CASSQSGTPDHEPQHF; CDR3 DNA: TGTGCCAGCAGCCAATCGGGAACTCCCGATCATGAGCCCCAGCATTTT
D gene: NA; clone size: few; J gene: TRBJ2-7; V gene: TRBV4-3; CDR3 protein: CASSRGQTSEQYF; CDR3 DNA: TGCGCCAGCAGCCGGGGACAAACGTCCGAGCAGTACTTC
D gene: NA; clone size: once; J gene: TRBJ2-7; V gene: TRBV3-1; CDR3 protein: CASSQGGPYEQYF; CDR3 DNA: TGTGCCAGCAGCCAAGGGGGACCTTACGAGCAGTACTTC
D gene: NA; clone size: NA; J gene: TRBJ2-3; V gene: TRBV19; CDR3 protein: CASSIWAGGTDTQYF; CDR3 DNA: TGTGCCAGTAGTATCTGGGCGGGTGGCACAGATACGCAGTATTTT
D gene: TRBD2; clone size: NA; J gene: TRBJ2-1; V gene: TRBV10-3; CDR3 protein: CAISPSGREHNEQFF; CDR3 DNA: TGTGCCATCAGCCCTAGCGGGAGGGAACACAATGAGCAGTTCTTC
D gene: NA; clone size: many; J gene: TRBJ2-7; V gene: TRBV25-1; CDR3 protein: CASSDRVYEQYF; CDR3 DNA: TGTGCCAGCAGTGACAGGGTCTACGAGCAGTACTTC
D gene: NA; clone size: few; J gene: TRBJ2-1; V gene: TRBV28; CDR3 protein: CASSFRDEENEQFF; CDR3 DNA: TGTGCCAGCAGTTTCAGGGACGAAGAGAATGAGCAGTTCTTC
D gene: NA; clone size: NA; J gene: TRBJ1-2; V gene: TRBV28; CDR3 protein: CASSRQIRYGYTF; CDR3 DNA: TGTGCCAGCAGTCGACAGATCCGTTATGGCTACACCTTC
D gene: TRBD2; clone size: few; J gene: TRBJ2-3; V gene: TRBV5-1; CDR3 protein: CASSSNRGLAMDTQYF; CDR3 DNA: TGCGCCAGCAGCTCCAACCGGGGACTAGCGATGGATACGCAGTATTTT
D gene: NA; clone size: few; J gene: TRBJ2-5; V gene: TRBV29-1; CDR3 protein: CSVAGAEETQYF; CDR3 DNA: TGCAGCGTTGCGGGGGCGGAAGAGACCCAGTACTTC
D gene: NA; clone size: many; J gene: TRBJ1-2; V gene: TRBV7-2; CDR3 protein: CASSGVVYGYTF; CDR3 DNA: TGTGCCAGCAGCGGGGTTGTCTATGGCTACACCTTC
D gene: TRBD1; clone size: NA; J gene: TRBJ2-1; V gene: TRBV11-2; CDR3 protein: CASSSFRQGPLNEQFF; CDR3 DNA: TGTGCCAGCAGCTCCTTCCGACAGGGACCACTCAATGAGCAGTTCTTC
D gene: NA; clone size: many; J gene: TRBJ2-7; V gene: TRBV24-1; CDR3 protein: CATSAVGSAGYEQYF; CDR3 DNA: TGTGCCACCAGTGCGGTCGGGAGCGCCGGCTACGAGCAGTACTTC
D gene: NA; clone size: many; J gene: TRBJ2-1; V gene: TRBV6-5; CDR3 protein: CASSRAYFNNEQFF; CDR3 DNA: TGTGCCAGCAGTCGGGCCTACTTCAACAATGAGCAGTTCTTC
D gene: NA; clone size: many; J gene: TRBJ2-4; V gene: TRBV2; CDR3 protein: CASSGATAQNIQYF; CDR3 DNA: TGTGCCAGCAGTGGGGCAACAGCGCAAAACATTCAGTACTTC
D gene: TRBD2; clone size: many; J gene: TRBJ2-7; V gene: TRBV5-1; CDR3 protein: CASSLMGLASDEQYF; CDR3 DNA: TGCGCCAGCAGCTTAATGGGACTAGCATCTGACGAGCAGTACTTC
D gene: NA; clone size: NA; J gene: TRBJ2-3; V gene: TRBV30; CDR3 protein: CAWSVIPGTFSSTDTQYF; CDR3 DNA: TGTGCCTGGAGTGTAATTCCCGGGACTTTCTCTAGCACAGATACGCAGTATTTT